This TCR beta chain was documented in a study of molecular identifiers for immune sequencing clone quantification. The authors sorted naive CD8 T cells as CD8+CD4-CCR7+CD45RA+. The use of previously described methods and listed TCR primers produced the bulk TCR libraries. One entry per CDR3 protein results from TCRdb running MiXCR on the PCR reads. This sample has hundreds of thousands of distinct CDR3 sequences, with less than 20% found just once. Trimming removed 4 bases from V and 10 bases from J, with 19 bases in between. The CDR3 length is 14 residues. This clonotype was detected many times. The TCR comes from a human donor in good health. Some libraries in this study had Jurkat cell RNA spiked in. This sequence joins TRBV12-3 or TRBV12-4 and TRBJ2-5; D uncertain. Sequenced sample: naive CD8+ T cells from blood, with Jurkat cell RNA spiked in. This sample's subset: FACS-sorted CD8+CD4-CCR7+CD45RA+ naive T cells. CDR3 nucleotides: TGTGCCAGCAGTTACGATGTCAATTACACAGACCAGTACTTC. It codes for CASSYDVNYTDQYF.